Listed below are T cell receptor beta chains from one sample, sequenced in a study of T cells in tuberculosis. The protocol was immunoSEQ multiplex PCR, while the TCRdb copy is restricted to in-frame clones and leaves out a portion. The data contain 40,000 to 45,000 clones, approximately 94% of them seen just once; the ten biggest clones take up about 1.8%. Sequences were obtained from PBMCs. The receptors come from a donor aged 5 to 30 with latent tuberculosis or without tuberculosis infection. Some clones in this sample may be carry-over from other donors' samples. CDR3s include the opening cysteine and the closing phenylalanine or tryptophan. Each record gives: V gene, J gene, clone size, D gene, CDR3 protein, CDR3 DNA. A D gene is named only where the DNA matches it firmly. The size entry is marked missing in some rows and otherwise reads once, few, many or a size class.

V gene: TRBV18
J gene: TRBJ2-7
clone size: NA
D gene: NA
CDR3 protein: CASSPGAVREQYF
CDR3 DNA: TGTGCCAGCTCTCCCGGTGCGGTAAGAGAGCAGTACTTC

V gene: TRBV10-3
J gene: TRBJ1-1
clone size: once
D gene: TRBD1
CDR3 protein: CAIAGDRENTEAFF
CDR3 DNA: TGTGCCATCGCCGGGGACAGGGAGAACACTGAAGCTTTCTTT

V gene: TRBV30
J gene: TRBJ2-7
clone size: NA
D gene: TRBD1
CDR3 protein: CAWEDPRGPPYEQYF
CDR3 DNA: TGTGCCTGGGAAGACCCGAGGGGGCCCCCTTACGAGCAGTACTTC

V gene: TRBV7-2
J gene: TRBJ2-7
clone size: NA
D gene: NA
CDR3 protein: CASSLAGGARSSYEQYF
CDR3 DNA: TGTGCCAGCAGCTTAGCGGGGGGGGCGAGGAGCTCCTACGAGCAGTACTTC

V gene: TRBV7-2
J gene: TRBJ1-4
clone size: NA
D gene: NA
CDR3 protein: CASSLEPNEKLFF
CDR3 DNA: TGTGCCAGCAGCTTAGAGCCGAATGAAAAACTGTTTTTT

V gene: TRBV27
J gene: TRBJ2-7
clone size: NA
D gene: NA
CDR3 protein: CASSHQGFYEQYF
CDR3 DNA: TGTGCCAGCAGTCACCAGGGGTTCTACGAGCAGTACTTC

V gene: TRBV7-2
J gene: TRBJ1-2
clone size: NA
D gene: TRBD1
CDR3 protein: CASSPSLGQGIGGYTF
CDR3 DNA: TGTGCCAGCAGCCCGAGCTTGGGACAGGGAATCGGGGGCTACACCTTC

V gene: TRBV29-1
J gene: TRBJ2-1
clone size: NA
D gene: TRBD2
CDR3 protein: CSVSSGSAYNEQFF
CDR3 DNA: TGCAGCGTTAGTAGCGGGAGCGCCTACAATGAGCAGTTCTTC

V gene: TRBV20-1
J gene: TRBJ1-3
clone size: NA
D gene: NA
CDR3 protein: CSASRGNTIYF
CDR3 DNA: TGCAGTGCTAGTCGTGGAAACACCATATATTTT

V gene: TRBV4-2
J gene: TRBJ1-4
clone size: NA
D gene: NA
CDR3 protein: CASSRGPLLFF
CDR3 DNA: TGTGCCAGCAGCCGCGGTCCTTTACTGTTTTTT

V gene: TRBV7-6
J gene: TRBJ2-7
clone size: NA
D gene: TRBD2
CDR3 protein: CASSLAREGDARTQSYEQYF
CDR3 DNA: TGTGCCAGCAGCTTAGCGCGGGAGGGAGACGCCAGAACCCAGAGCTACGAGCAGTACTTC

V gene: TRBV5-6
J gene: TRBJ2-7
clone size: once
D gene: NA
CDR3 protein: CASSVFLAVEQYF
CDR3 DNA: TGTGCCAGCAGCGTTTTTCTGGCCGTCGAGCAGTACTTC

V gene: TRBV27
J gene: TRBJ2-1
clone size: NA
D gene: TRBD1
CDR3 protein: CASSSTFGQGGNEQFF
CDR3 DNA: TGTGCCAGCAGCTCAACCTTTGGACAGGGCGGCAATGAGCAGTTCTTC

V gene: TRBV2
J gene: TRBJ1-1
clone size: NA
D gene: TRBD1
CDR3 protein: CASRLGQGYTEAFF
CDR3 DNA: TGTGCCAGCAGGTTGGGACAGGGGTACACTGAAGCTTTCTTT

V gene: TRBV10-2
J gene: TRBJ2-2
clone size: few
D gene: TRBD2
CDR3 protein: CASLKREWSGELFF
CDR3 DNA: TGCGCCTCACTGAAGCGGGAGTGGTCCGGGGAGCTGTTTTTT

V gene: TRBV11-3
J gene: TRBJ2-2
clone size: NA
D gene: NA
CDR3 protein: CASSWGENTGELFF
CDR3 DNA: TGTGCCAGCAGCTGGGGGGAGAACACCGGGGAGCTGTTTTTT

V gene: TRBV18
J gene: TRBJ2-1
clone size: NA
D gene: NA
CDR3 protein: CASSPTGWDEQFF
CDR3 DNA: TGTGCCAGCTCACCAACAGGGTGGGATGAGCAGTTCTTC

V gene: TRBV4-1
J gene: TRBJ2-7
clone size: NA
D gene: TRBD1
CDR3 protein: CASSQALPGQGYSYEQYF
CDR3 DNA: TGCGCCAGCAGCCAAGCTTTACCGGGACAGGGGTATTCCTACGAGCAGTACTTC

V gene: TRBV27
J gene: TRBJ1-1
clone size: NA
D gene: NA
CDR3 protein: CASSFGEDTEAFF
CDR3 DNA: TGTGCCAGCAGTTTCGGAGAAGACACTGAAGCTTTCTTT

V gene: TRBV27
J gene: TRBJ2-7
clone size: NA
D gene: NA
CDR3 protein: CASSFYPDRTYEQYF
CDR3 DNA: TGTGCCAGCAGTTTTTACCCCGACAGGACCTACGAGCAGTACTTC

V gene: TRBV7-2
J gene: TRBJ2-2
clone size: NA
D gene: TRBD1
CDR3 protein: CASSLRGQGETGELFF
CDR3 DNA: TGTGCCAGCAGCTTAAGGGGGCAGGGTGAAACCGGGGAGCTGTTTTTT

V gene: TRBV28
J gene: TRBJ2-3
clone size: once
D gene: TRBD2
CDR3 protein: CASSLVAGGVSGRDSTDTQYF
CDR3 DNA: TGTGCCAGCAGCCTTGTCGCTGGGGGTGTTAGCGGGAGGGACTCCACAGATACGCAGTATTTT

V gene: TRBV7-9
J gene: TRBJ2-7
clone size: NA
D gene: NA
CDR3 protein: CASSLATGVSYEQYF
CDR3 DNA: TGTGCCAGCAGCTTAGCTACAGGTGTCTCCTACGAGCAGTACTTC

V gene: TRBV11-2
J gene: TRBJ1-3
clone size: NA
D gene: NA
CDR3 protein: CASSLLGQYSGNTIYF
CDR3 DNA: TGTGCCAGCAGCTTACTAGGACAGTACTCTGGAAACACCATATATTTT

V gene: TRBV27
J gene: TRBJ2-7
clone size: NA
D gene: NA
CDR3 protein: CASSLSGVYEQYF
CDR3 DNA: TGTGCCAGCAGTTTATCAGGGGTCTACGAGCAGTACTTC

V gene: TRBV29-1
J gene: TRBJ1-5
clone size: NA
D gene: TRBD1
CDR3 protein: CSVFDRGNQPQHF
CDR3 DNA: TGCAGCGTTTTCGACAGGGGCAATCAGCCCCAGCATTTT

V gene: TRBV9
J gene: TRBJ2-2
clone size: NA
D gene: NA
CDR3 protein: CASSVGLSNTGELFF
CDR3 DNA: TGTGCCAGCAGCGTTGGGCTTTCGAACACCGGGGAGCTGTTTTTT

V gene: TRBV27
J gene: TRBJ1-5
clone size: once
D gene: NA
CDR3 protein: CASRKHPRDTSNQPQHF
CDR3 DNA: TGTGCCAGCAGGAAACATCCCCGGGACACTAGCAATCAGCCCCAGCATTTT

V gene: TRBV27
J gene: TRBJ2-7
clone size: NA
D gene: TRBD1
CDR3 protein: CASSLRDRPYEQYF
CDR3 DNA: TGTGCCAGCTCCCTGCGGGACAGGCCCTACGAGCAGTACTTC

V gene: TRBV18
J gene: TRBJ2-3
clone size: NA
D gene: TRBD2
CDR3 protein: CASSPLSSGSRDTQYF
CDR3 DNA: TGTGCCAGCTCACCCCTATCTAGCGGGAGTCGGGATACGCAGTATTTT

V gene: TRBV15
J gene: TRBJ2-7
clone size: NA
D gene: NA
CDR3 protein: CATSPRRGQRSSYEQYF
CDR3 DNA: TGTGCCACCAGCCCTCGTCGCGGACAAAGGAGCTCCTACGAGCAGTACTTC

V gene: TRBV30
J gene: TRBJ1-5
clone size: NA
D gene: NA
CDR3 protein: CAWAPTLQGKPQHF
CDR3 DNA: TGTGCCTGGGCTCCGACATTACAGGGTAAGCCCCAGCATTTT

V gene: TRBV7-8
J gene: TRBJ2-2
clone size: NA
D gene: TRBD2
CDR3 protein: CASSLGELAGGTGELFF
CDR3 DNA: TGTGCCAGCAGCTTAGGGGAACTAGCGGGAGGTACCGGGGAGCTGTTTTTT

V gene: TRBV28
J gene: TRBJ1-1
clone size: NA
D gene: NA
CDR3 protein: CASSLFATGSQGTEAFF
CDR3 DNA: TGTGCCAGCAGTTTATTTGCTACAGGGTCTCAAGGCACTGAAGCTTTCTTT

V gene: TRBV28
J gene: TRBJ2-2
clone size: NA
D gene: NA
CDR3 protein: CASRLGGNTGELFF
CDR3 DNA: TGTGCCAGCAGACTAGGGGGGAACACCGGGGAGCTGTTTTTT

V gene: TRBV27
J gene: TRBJ2-7
clone size: NA
D gene: TRBD1
CDR3 protein: CASRSIGQGFYEQYF
CDR3 DNA: TGTGCCAGCAGATCGATCGGACAGGGGTTCTACGAGCAGTACTTC

V gene: TRBV7-8
J gene: TRBJ2-1
clone size: NA
D gene: NA
CDR3 protein: CASSLSVTGQFF
CDR3 DNA: TGTGCCAGCAGCTTATCGGTAACAGGGCAGTTCTTC

V gene: TRBV7-8
J gene: TRBJ2-7
clone size: NA
D gene: TRBD2
CDR3 protein: CASSPRRTSGGEQYF
CDR3 DNA: TGTGCCAGCAGCCCCAGACGGACTAGCGGGGGCGAGCAGTACTTC

V gene: TRBV7-2
J gene: TRBJ2-5
clone size: once
D gene: NA
CDR3 protein: CASSLTGTRPREGQYF
CDR3 DNA: TGTGCCAGCAGCTTAACCGGGACAAGGCCAAGAGAGGGCCAGTACTTC

V gene: TRBV2
J gene: TRBJ1-2
clone size: few
D gene: NA
CDR3 protein: CASRSYGNYGYTF
CDR3 DNA: TGTGCCAGCAGAAGTTACGGTAACTATGGCTACACCTTC

V gene: TRBV27
J gene: TRBJ2-7
clone size: once
D gene: TRBD1
CDR3 protein: CASSGTGGLYEQYF
CDR3 DNA: TGTGCCAGCAGTGGGACAGGGGGCCTATACGAGCAGTACTTC

V gene: TRBV6-5
J gene: TRBJ1-3
clone size: NA
D gene: NA
CDR3 protein: CASSYRRESSGNTIYF
CDR3 DNA: TGTGCCAGCAGTTACCGACGGGAGAGCTCTGGAAACACCATATATTTT

V gene: TRBV15
J gene: TRBJ2-7
clone size: NA
D gene: TRBD2
CDR3 protein: CATSSKLAGISYEQYF
CDR3 DNA: TGTGCCACCAGCAGTAAACTAGCGGGAATCTCCTACGAGCAGTACTTC

V gene: TRBV30
J gene: TRBJ2-1
clone size: NA
D gene: TRBD1
CDR3 protein: CAWSVRRDRLSEQFF
CDR3 DNA: TGTGCCTGGAGTGTACGACGGGACAGACTGTCGGAGCAGTTCTTC

V gene: TRBV10-2
J gene: TRBJ2-1
clone size: NA
D gene: TRBD2
CDR3 protein: CATRTSGRGEQFF
CDR3 DNA: TGCGCCACCCGGACTAGCGGGAGGGGGGAGCAGTTCTTC

V gene: TRBV4-3
J gene: TRBJ2-5
clone size: NA
D gene: NA
CDR3 protein: CASSQDGQGGETQYF
CDR3 DNA: TGCGCCAGCAGCCAAGATGGGCAGGGGGGAGAGACCCAGTACTTC

V gene: TRBV18
J gene: TRBJ2-5
clone size: NA
D gene: TRBD1
CDR3 protein: CASSPQGAVLETQYF
CDR3 DNA: TGTGCCAGCTCACCACAGGGGGCGGTTTTAGAGACCCAGTACTTC

V gene: TRBV4-1
J gene: TRBJ2-1
clone size: NA
D gene: TRBD2
CDR3 protein: CASSPREGSRIHEQFF
CDR3 DNA: TGCGCCAGCAGCCCAAGGGAGGGTTCTAGAATACATGAGCAGTTCTTC

V gene: TRBV28
J gene: TRBJ2-7
clone size: NA
D gene: NA
CDR3 protein: CASYGRSSYEQYF
CDR3 DNA: TGTGCCAGCTACGGGAGAAGCTCCTACGAGCAGTACTTC

V gene: TRBV19
J gene: TRBJ1-2
clone size: NA
D gene: NA
CDR3 protein: CASSRGGYGYTF
CDR3 DNA: TGTGCCAGTAGTAGGGGAGGATATGGCTACACCTTC

V gene: TRBV2
J gene: TRBJ1-5
clone size: NA
D gene: TRBD1
CDR3 protein: CASRTNQGAGQPQHF
CDR3 DNA: TGTGCCAGCAGGACAAATCAGGGGGCAGGGCAGCCCCAGCATTTT

V gene: TRBV6-5
J gene: TRBJ2-7
clone size: NA
D gene: TRBD1
CDR3 protein: CASTLTGAHHEQYF
CDR3 DNA: TGTGCCAGCACCCTGACAGGGGCTCACCACGAGCAGTACTTC

V gene: TRBV5-6
J gene: TRBJ2-7
clone size: NA
D gene: TRBD1
CDR3 protein: CASSSRDWDRETYEQYF
CDR3 DNA: TGTGCCAGCAGCTCCCGAGATTGGGACAGAGAAACCTACGAGCAGTACTTC

V gene: TRBV28
J gene: TRBJ1-5
clone size: NA
D gene: NA
CDR3 protein: CASSLLFSSRGHQPQHF
CDR3 DNA: TGTGCCAGCAGTTTACTTTTTTCGAGCAGGGGACATCAGCCCCAGCATTTT

V gene: TRBV4-3
J gene: TRBJ2-5
clone size: NA
D gene: TRBD2
CDR3 protein: CASSHEPPGLAGAETQYF
CDR3 DNA: TGCGCCAGCAGCCACGAACCCCCGGGACTAGCGGGAGCGGAGACCCAGTACTTC